This is a list of T cell receptor beta chains from one sample in a study of blood T cell repertoires in COVID-19. Method: immunoSEQ multiplex PCR; TCRdb's copy keeps in-frame clones and lacks some. The table lists around 310,000 clones, about 91% of them singletons, with approximately 9.4% in the top ten. Sequenced input: PBMCs or T cells enriched from blood (not recorded which). The receptors originated from a woman between 40 and 55 years old who had recovered from COVID-19. The CDR3 runs from the conserved cysteine through the conserved F or W. A D gene is named only where the DNA matches it firmly. Where a row states a size, it is once, few, many or the class of an expanded clone; other rows omit it.

D	V	J	size	CDR3	DNA
TRBD2	TRBV11-2	TRBJ2-5	NA	CASSFRGGLAGETQYF	TGTGCCAGCAGCTTCAGAGGGGGACTAGCGGGAGAGACCCAGTACTTC
TRBD2	TRBV27	TRBJ2-1	NA	CASSLRLAGSNEQFF	TGTGCCAGCAGTTTGAGACTAGCGGGGTCTAATGAGCAGTTCTTC
TRBD2	TRBV9	TRBJ2-1	NA	CASSESSGRASYNEQFF	TGTGCCAGCAGCGAATCCAGCGGGAGGGCCTCCTACAATGAGCAGTTCTTC
TRBD2	TRBV9	TRBJ2-5	NA	CASSSPREGPGSRPQETQYF	TGTGCCAGCAGCTCCCCCAGGGAGGGGCCGGGCTCTCGTCCCCAAGAGACCCAGTACTTC
NA	TRBV19	TRBJ2-1	NA	CASSINSGTSGEQFF	TGTGCCAGTAGTATAAATAGCGGAACCTCCGGTGAGCAGTTCTTC
NA	TRBV6-4	TRBJ2-1	once	CASSVAGQSSYNEQFF	TGTGCCAGCAGTGTTGCAGGGCAGAGCTCCTACAATGAGCAGTTCTTC
TRBD2	TRBV14	TRBJ2-1	NA	CASSPRLAGINEQFF	TGTGCCAGCAGCCCGCGACTAGCGGGGATAAATGAGCAGTTCTTC
TRBD2	TRBV7-8	TRBJ2-2	NA	CASSPRTSGRISGELFF	TGTGCCAGCAGCCCGCGGACTAGCGGGAGGATCTCCGGGGAGCTGTTTTTT
NA	TRBV7-4	TRBJ2-1	NA	CASSLIPSGGVCFGEQFF	TGTGCCAGCAGCTTAATTCCCAGCGGAGGGGTATGTTTCGGTGAGCAGTTCTTC
TRBD2	TRBV9	TRBJ2-5	NA	CASSGGLAGIETQYF	TGTGCCAGCAGCGGCGGACTAGCGGGAATTGAGACCCAGTACTTC
TRBD1	TRBV28	TRBJ1-2	NA	CASSFRQGGGYTF	TGTGCCAGCAGTTTTAGACAGGGGGGTGGCTACACCTTC
TRBD1	TRBV27	TRBJ1-2	NA	CATKGALNYGYTF	TGTGCCACCAAGGGGGCATTAAACTATGGCTACACCTTC
NA	TRBV24-1	TRBJ1-5	NA	CATRGQNSNQPQHF	TGTGCCACCAGAGGACAGAATAGCAATCAGCCCCAGCATTTT
NA	TRBV27	TRBJ1-4	NA	CASRTLQGNNEKLFF	TGTGCCAGCAGAACCCTCCAGGGTAATAATGAAAAACTGTTTTTT
NA	TRBV19	TRBJ1-4	NA	CASSIPGGATNEKLFF	TGTGCCAGTAGTATACCTGGGGGCGCAACTAATGAAAAACTGTTTTTT
NA	TRBV28	TRBJ1-4	NA	CAPLREATNEKLFF	TGTGCCCCCTTGAGGGAGGCAACTAATGAAAAACTGTTTTTT
NA	TRBV5-1	TRBJ1-5	NA	CASSLEQGKQPQHF	TGCGCCAGCAGCTTGGAGCAGGGCAAACAGCCCCAGCATTTT
NA	TRBV7-9	TRBJ1-1	NA	CASSPGGVTEAFF	TGTGCCAGCAGCCCCGGGGGTGTTACTGAAGCTTTCTTT
NA	TRBV7-8	TRBJ2-1	NA	CASRQGYYNEQFF	TGTGCCAGCAGACAGGGATACTACAATGAGCAGTTCTTC
TRBD2	TRBV5-1	TRBJ2-5	NA	CASSFSGGVETQYF	TGCGCCAGCAGCTTTAGCGGGGGAGTAGAGACCCAGTACTTC
TRBD1	TRBV30	TRBJ2-7	NA	CAWRQGAYEQYF	TGTGCCTGGAGACAGGGGGCCTACGAGCAGTACTTC
NA	TRBV2	TRBJ1-1	once	CASMVRVGTEAFF	TGTGCCAGCATGGTCAGGGTGGGCACTGAAGCTTTCTTT
TRBD1	TRBV7-2	TRBJ1-1	NA	CASSLREGASTEAFF	TGTGCCAGCAGCTTACGGGAGGGGGCTAGCACTGAAGCTTTCTTT
TRBD1	TRBV6-5	TRBJ1-3	NA	CASSYEGQGGGNTIYF	TGTGCCAGCAGTTACGAGGGACAGGGTGGTGGAAACACCATATATTTT
TRBD1	TRBV6-5	TRBJ2-5	NA	CASLTDRQQETQYF	TGTGCCAGCCTCACGGACAGGCAGCAAGAGACCCAGTACTTC
TRBD1	TRBV9	TRBJ1-1	NA	CASSAVTGTGGTEAFF	TGTGCCAGCAGCGCTGTAACCGGGACAGGGGGAACTGAAGCTTTCTTT
NA	TRBV6-2/TRBV6-3	TRBJ2-4	NA	CASSYSNRVAKNIQYF	TGTGCCAGCAGTTACTCGAACAGGGTAGCCAAAAACATTCAGTACTTC
TRBD1	TRBV19	TRBJ2-7	once	CATSRPGGYEQYF	TGTGCCACCTCACGGCCAGGGGGCTACGAGCAGTACTTC
TRBD1	TRBV5-4	TRBJ1-6	NA	CASSLDRDNSPLHF	TGTGCCAGCAGCCTGGACAGGGATAATTCACCCCTCCACTTT
NA	TRBV28	TRBJ1-5	NA	CASSLGGYSNQPQHF	TGTGCCAGCAGTTTAGGGGGCTATAGCAATCAGCCCCAGCATTTT
NA	TRBV2	TRBJ2-3	NA	CASRGAVGAPVQYF	TGTGCCAGCAGGGGGGCGGTGGGAGCGCCAGTTCAGTATTTT
NA	TRBV7-2	TRBJ1-1	NA	CASSRVDHREAFF	TGTGCCAGCAGCCGTGTGGATCACAGGGAAGCTTTCTTT
NA	TRBV10-1	TRBJ2-1	once	CASSESKGGIGGQFF	TGCGCCAGCAGTGAGTCGAAGGGTGGAATAGGAGGGCAGTTCTTC
NA	TRBV28	TRBJ2-5	NA	CASSRSGRETQYF	TGTGCCAGCAGTCGTTCGGGGAGAGAGACCCAGTACTTC
NA	TRBV19	TRBJ1-5	NA	CASSMGADFSNQPQHF	TGTGCCAGTAGTATGGGCGCAGATTTTAGCAATCAGCCCCAGCATTTT
NA	TRBV10-3	TRBJ2-7	NA	CAIRLSEYYEQYF	TGTGCCATCCGTCTCAGCGAGTACTACGAGCAGTACTTC
NA	TRBV5-1	TRBJ2-3	NA	CASSLDPSIQYF	TGCGCCAGCAGCTTGGATCCTAGTATTCAGTATTTT
NA	TRBV11-2	TRBJ1-1	NA	CASSLLVIGTEAFF	TGTGCCAGCAGCTTACTGGTAATCGGCACTGAAGCTTTCTTT
TRBD2	TRBV5-1	TRBJ2-7	NA	CASSRTLAGGYEQYF	TGCGCCAGCAGCAGAACACTAGCGGGAGGTTACGAGCAGTACTTC
TRBD1	TRBV4-3	TRBJ1-2	NA	CASSRDRGHYGYTF	TGCGCCAGCAGCCGGGACAGGGGGCACTATGGCTACACCTTC
NA	TRBV19	TRBJ1-1	NA	CASRRDFGTEAFF	TGTGCCAGTAGGAGGGATTTTGGGACTGAAGCTTTCTTT
TRBD2	TRBV7-8	TRBJ2-1	NA	CASSLGLAGGYSYNEQFF	TGTGCCAGCAGCTTAGGACTAGCGGGGGGCTACTCCTACAATGAGCAGTTCTTC
NA	TRBV21-1	TRBJ1-5	once	CASSKEGGDKGRSQHF	TGTGCCAGCAGCAAAGAGGGGGGGGACAAAGGAAGATCCCAGCATTTT
TRBD2	TRBV11-2	TRBJ2-1	NA	CASSPGTSGGYNEQFF	TGTGCCAGCAGCCCTGGGACTAGCGGGGGATACAATGAGCAGTTCTTC
NA	TRBV5-4	TRBJ2-3	once	CASSITSSNTDTQYF	TGTGCCAGCAGCATAACTAGTTCAAACACAGATACGCAGTATTTT
TRBD1	TRBV5-1	TRBJ2-2	NA	CASSRRGRDTGELFF	TGCGCCAGCAGTCGCAGGGGGCGCGACACCGGGGAGCTGTTTTTT
NA	TRBV19	TRBJ1-2	NA	CASKWGVGEYYGYTF	TGTGCCAGCAAATGGGGGGTCGGAGAGTACTATGGCTACACCTTC
TRBD2	TRBV7-2	TRBJ2-1	NA	CASSPRLADNEQFF	TGTGCCAGCAGCCCGAGACTAGCGGACAATGAGCAGTTCTTC
NA	TRBV5-1	TRBJ1-2	NA	CASSLVPSNYGYTF	TGCGCCAGCAGCTTGGTACCGAGTAACTATGGCTACACCTTC
TRBD1	TRBV7-2	TRBJ1-5	NA	CASSLGQGRNQPQHF	TGTGCCAGCAGCCTGGGACAGGGACGCAATCAGCCCCAGCATTTT
NA	TRBV30	TRBJ1-1	NA	CAWGPSRSAIMNTEAFF	TGTGCCTGGGGACCGAGCAGGTCGGCCATAATGAACACTGAAGCTTTCTTT